The 32 T cell receptor beta chains below come from one sample, sequenced in a study of blood T cell repertoires in COVID-19. Libraries were prepared by immunoSEQ multiplex PCR; TCRdb keeps only in-frame clonotypes and omits some of them. The repertoire has about 110,000 clones, 80% to 90% of them found once; the top ten carry less than 2.5%. Source material: peripheral blood. Every receptor here comes from a human donor in a cohort sampled during active COVID-19.

This clone has a handful of counts. The rearrangement joins TRBV5-4 to TRBJ2-7; no reliable D call. The CDR3 extends over 13 amino acids. V lost 3 bases to trimming and J lost 3 bases, with 10 bases between them. The germline V gene has CDR1 SGHNT and CDR2 YYREEE (reference sequence). The CDR3 here is CASSSPQNYEQYF. The CDR3 DNA is TGTGCCAGCAGCTCCCCTCAGAACTACGAGCAGTACTTC. Full variable domain (outside the CDR3, taken from reference TRBV5-4 and TRBJ2-7): ETGVTQSPTHLIKTRGQQVTLRCSSQSGHNTVSWYQQALGQGPQFIFQYYREEENGRGNFPPRFSGLQFPNYSSELNVNALELDDSALYLCASSSPQNYEQYFGPGTRLTVT.

The gene calls are TRBV28 and TRBJ1-4, with 7 bases fitting TRBD1. The CDR3 length is 15 residues. Germline assignment: CDR1 MDHEN and CDR2 SYDVKM. The junction had 4 bases not matched to a gene; V was cut back by 6 bases and J by 0 bases. The CDR3 sequence is CASSYTGATNEKLFF. The CDR3 bases are TGTGCCAGCAGCTATACAGGGGCAACTAATGAAAAACTGTTTTTT.

The chain couples TRBV6-4 to TRBJ1-2; 8 positions match TRBD1. This CDR3 contains 15 residues. Germline trimming cut 5 bases from V and 3 bases from J; bases unmatched to any gene: 8. The germline V gene has CDR1 MRHNA and CDR2 SNTAGT. In DNA form, the CDR3 reads TGTGCCAGCAGTCCAGGGGGCAGAAGTGACTATGGCTACACCTTC. It codes for CASSPGGRSDYGYTF.

The J gene is TRBJ1-4, the V gene TRBV27, with a possible D match to TRBD1 (5 bases). Germline CDR1 MNHEY, CDR2 SMNVEV (reference sequence). The CDR3 spans 15 residues. The V gene lost 6 bases and the J gene lost 1 base, with 12 bases spanning the gap. CDR3 protein: CASSLQGRTNEKLFF. The CDR3 bases are TGTGCCAGCAGCCTGCAGGGTAGAACTAATGAAAAACTGTTTTTT.

The chain links TRBV6-5 to TRBJ2-3; 11 bases map to TRBD2. With V trimmed by 5 bases and J by 3 bases, 4 bases remained unmatched. CDR1 and CDR2 (germline): MNHEY, SVGAGI. The CDR3 sequence is 15 residues long. The chain's CDR3 is CASSPSGGWTDTQYF. CDR3 DNA: TGTGCCAGCAGTCCTAGCGGGGGGTGGACAGATACGCAGTATTTT.

On this clone itself: In the same sample, other DNA sequences code for this CDR3. The chain uses TRBV4-3 and TRBJ1-2; D might be TRBD1 (6 bases). V dropped 1 base and J dropped 8 bases, with 17 bases sitting between them. CDR1 is LGHNA and CDR2 is YSLEER in the germline V gene. This CDR3 is built from 15 residues. CDR3 protein: CASSQAYRVAEGYTF. CDR3 bases: TGCGCCAGCAGCCAAGCCTACAGGGTCGCAGAAGGCTACACCTTC.

The V call is TRBV11-2, the J call TRBJ1-2; 7 nucleotides agree with TRBD1. Trimming cost V 1 base and J 4 bases; bases outside gene matches: 9. Germline CDR1 SGHAT, CDR2 FQNNGV. The CDR3 sequence is 16 residues long. The CDR3 region is CASSLGPAGGTYGYTF. Written as DNA, the CDR3 is TGTGCCAGCAGCTTAGGGCCGGCAGGGGGGACCTATGGCTACACCTTC.

This chain links TRBV7-8 with TRBJ1-1; D might be TRBD1 (5 bases). V was trimmed by 5 bases and J by 4 bases, leaving 11 bases between them. CDR3 length: 13 amino acids. Germline-derived CDR1 and CDR2 are SGHVS and FQNEAQ. The CDR3 bases are TGTGCCAGCAGCCTACAGGACGGCACTGAAGCTTTCTTT. Its protein product is CASSLQDGTEAFF.

A few counts support this clone. The rearrangement joins TRBV4-3 to TRBJ2-3; 10 bases align to TRBD2. This CDR3 contains 17 residues. Germline-derived CDR1 and CDR2 are LGHNA and YSLEER. Trimming cost V 0 bases and J 6 bases; bases outside gene matches: 9. The CDR3 DNA reads TGCGCCAGCAGCCAAGATCGTCAGCTAGCGGGGGCGGATACGCAGTATTTT. Amino acid sequence: CASSQDRQLAGADTQYF.

This rearrangement joins TRBV7-2 to TRBJ2-2; TRBD1 aligns across 11 bases. The CDR3 spans 13 residues. Germline CDR1 and CDR2: SGHTA and FQGNSA. The J segment lost 7 bases and the V segment lost 8 bases, leaving 3 bases of the junction unmatched. Here the CDR3 DNA reads TGTGCCAGCCGGACAGGGGGCATCGGGGAGCTGTTTTTT. Its protein product is CASRTGGIGELFF.

For this clone: Other DNA sequences from this sample encode an identical CDR3 as well. The chain joins TRBV5-1 to TRBJ1-4; maybe TRBD1 (5 bases). This CDR3 contains 14 residues. Germline CDR1 reads SGHRS; CDR2 reads YFSETQ. V was cut by 0 bases and J by 5 bases, with 8 bases left in between. The DNA of the CDR3 is TGCGCCAGCAGCTTGGGGCAGGGAAATGAAAAACTGTTTTTT. Residues: CASSLGQGNEKLFF. Full variable domain (remainder filled in from reference TRBV5-1 and TRBJ1-4): KAGVTQTPRYLIKTRGQQVTLSCSPISGHRSVSWYQQTPGQGLQFLFEYFSETQRNKGNFPGRFSGRQFSNSRSEMNVSTLELGDSALYLCASSLGQGNEKLFFGSGTQLSVL.

The chain couples TRBV6-2 or TRBV6-3 to TRBJ1-1, with 8 positions matching TRBD1. The CDR3 totals 15 residues. In germline, CDR1 is MNHEY, CDR2 SVGEGT. The trim removed 6 bases at V and 1 base at J, leaving 7 bases unmatched. CDR3: CASSHGQGGNTEAFF. CDR3 in DNA: TGTGCCAGCAGCCACGGACAGGGCGGGAACACTGAAGCTTTCTTT.

J is TRBJ2-1 and V is TRBV7-3; 9 bases are shared with TRBD1. J gave up 3 bases and V 5 bases, and 5 bases lay outside the gene matches. This CDR3 has 15 residues. Germline CDR1 is SGHTA and CDR2 is FQGTGA. The CDR3 loop reads CASSRQGGNYNEQFF. The CDR3 DNA reads as TGTGCCAGCAGCAGACAGGGGGGCAACTACAATGAGCAGTTCTTC.

The chain uses TRBV19 and TRBJ1-5, with D tentatively TRBD1 (6 bases). This CDR3 is 15 amino acids long. CDR1 and CDR2 from the germline V gene are LNHDA and SQIVND (reference sequence). Trimming removed 2 bases from V and 4 bases from J, with 12 bases in between. CDR3 in DNA: TGTGCCAGTAGTATACAGGGGACGGGAAATCAGCCCCAGCATTTT. It translates to CASSIQGTGNQPQHF. Filled out from reference TRBV19 and TRBJ1-5, the complete variable domain reads DGGITQSPKYLFRKEGQNVTLSCEQNLNHDAMYWYRQDPGQGLRLIYYSQIVNDFQKGDIAEGYSVSREKKESFPLTVTSAQKNPTAFYLCASSIQGTGNQPQHFGDGTRLSIL.

This clone came up once. The chain uses TRBV24-1 and TRBJ1-5, with D perhaps TRBD1 (5 bases). The V gene lost 4 bases and the J gene lost 2 bases, with 11 bases spanning the gap. This CDR3 has 15 residues. The V gene's germline CDR1 is KGHDR and CDR2 SFDVKD. DNA of the CDR3: TGTGCCACCAGTGAGGCAGGGCTAGGCAATCAGCCCCAGCATTTT. Translated: CATSEAGLGNQPQHF.

The V gene is TRBV7-6, the J gene TRBJ1-3; no clear D gene. The ends were cut back, 3 bases at V and 4 bases at J, with 10 bases in the middle. The V gene's germline CDR1 is SGHVS and CDR2 FNYEAQ. The CDR3 has 14 amino acids. CDR3: CASSFGTGGNTIYF. As DNA, the CDR3 is TGTGCCAGCAGCTTCGGCACGGGAGGAAACACCATATATTTT.

The chain joins TRBV9 to TRBJ2-2; D is undetermined. The V end lost 0 bases, the J end lost 0 bases, and 15 bases lay between the germline ends. CDR1 SGDLS and CDR2 YYNGEE come from the germline V gene. The CDR3 has 18 residues. The chain's CDR3 is CASSVDIHSLPNTGELFF. In DNA form, the CDR3 reads TGTGCCAGCAGCGTAGATATCCATTCACTCCCGAACACCGGGGAGCTGTTTTTT.

The genes are TRBV5-1 and TRBJ2-5; weak D call: TRBD2 (6 bases). This CDR3 is built from 16 residues. Germline V gives CDR1 SGHRS, CDR2 YFSETQ. The V end lost 0 bases, the J end lost 2 bases, and 14 bases lay between the germline ends. The CDR3 DNA reads as TGCGCCAGCAGCTTGGACCCAGCGGGTATTCAAGAGACCCAGTACTTC. Translated: CASSLDPAGIQETQYF. Full variable domain (remainder filled in from reference TRBV5-1 and TRBJ2-5): KAGVTQTPRYLIKTRGQQVTLSCSPISGHRSVSWYQQTPGQGLQFLFEYFSETQRNKGNFPGRFSGRQFSNSRSEMNVSTLELGDSALYLCASSLDPAGIQETQYFGPGTRLLVL.

This clone was detected only a few times. The chain recombines TRBV7-9 with TRBJ1-1; D gene ambiguous. Trimming removed 5 bases from V and 1 base from J, with 11 bases in between. This CDR3 has 14 amino acids. CDR1 is SEHNR, CDR2 FQNEAQ, per germline (reference sequence). CDR3 loop: CASSPPGKNTEAFF. In nucleotides, the CDR3 is TGTGCCAGCAGCCCACCCGGGAAGAACACTGAAGCTTTCTTT.

The rearrangement joins TRBV5-6 to TRBJ2-5; TRBD2 matches 9 bases. This CDR3 has 18 residues. Germline V gives CDR1 SGHDT, CDR2 YYEEEE. Losses at the gene ends were 3 bases for V and 4 bases for J; bases not matched to a gene: 16. The chain's CDR3 is CASSSEAGGSLRRETQYF. CDR3 DNA sequence: TGTGCCAGCAGCTCGGAGGCGGGGGGGAGTCTTAGGCGAGAGACCCAGTACTTC.

The CDR3 region is CASRDSWNTEAFF. The CDR3 DNA is TGTGCCAGTCGGGACAGCTGGAACACTGAAGCTTTCTTT. This chain links TRBV6-5 with TRBJ1-1, with TRBD1 identical over 7 bases. With V trimmed by 9 bases and J by 1 base, 5 bases remained unmatched. Per the germline V gene, CDR1 is MNHEY and CDR2 is SVGAGI. This CDR3 region has 13 residues.

The rearrangement joins TRBV7-9 to TRBJ1-4, with D possibly matching TRBD1 (6 bases). The ends were cut back, 5 bases at V and 3 bases at J, with 13 bases in the middle. The germline CDR1 and CDR2 sequences are SEHNR and FQNEAQ (reference sequence). The CDR3 is 15 amino acids. Here the CDR3 reads CASSPRRGANEKLFF. The CDR3 DNA sequence: TGTGCCAGCAGCCCCCGCAGGGGAGCTAATGAAAAACTGTTTTTT.

This clone was picked up a small number of times. The chain employs TRBV4-1 and TRBJ2-3; 10 nucleotides align to TRBD1. Per germline, CDR1 MGHRA and CDR2 YSYEKL. There are 16 residues in the CDR3. J gave up 3 bases and V 1 base, and 4 bases lay outside the gene matches. The CDR3 here is CASSQADRGRTDTQYF. The DNA for the CDR3 is TGCGCCAGCAGCCAAGCCGACAGGGGGCGAACAGATACGCAGTATTTT.

This clone was seen a single time. CDR3 sequence: CAWISGLPKREQYF. For the CDR3, the DNA is TGTGCCTGGATATCCGGACTCCCGAAGAGAGAGCAGTACTTC. V and J are TRBV30 and TRBJ2-7; D possibly corresponds to TRBD2 (5 bases). Looked up from germline, CDR1 is GTSNPN and CDR2 is SVGIG (reference sequence). V shed 4 bases and J shed 7 bases, with 20 bases lying between them. The CDR3 loop spans 14 amino acids.

CDR3 loop: CASSAGDSLNEKLFF. The CDR3 DNA sequence: TGTGCCAGCAGCGCGGGGGACAGCCTTAATGAAAAACTGTTTTTT. The chain employs TRBV9 and TRBJ1-4, with 7 bases fitting TRBD1. After removal of 3 bases from V and 4 bases from J, the junction contained 6 bases not matched to a gene. The germline CDR1 and CDR2 sequences are SGDLS and YYNGEE. The CDR3 totals 15 residues.

This clone was counted a single time. The J gene is TRBJ1-2, the V gene TRBV10-3; 9 positions match TRBD1. CDR1 is ENHRY, CDR2 SYGVKD, per germline. CDR3 size: 12 residues. After removal of 8 bases from V and 8 bases from J, the junction contained 6 bases not matched to a gene. In DNA, the CDR3 is TGTGCCATCGCACAGGGGGCTTGGGGCTACACCTTC. Its protein is CAIAQGAWGYTF.

This chain links TRBV9 with TRBJ2-1; TRBD2 agrees at 10 bases. Germline CDR1 SGDLS, CDR2 YYNGEE. J gave up 6 bases and V 3 bases, and 9 bases lay outside the gene matches. CDR3 length: 16 amino acids. The CDR3 region is CASSGPSGGAVNEQFF. DNA for the CDR3: TGTGCCAGCAGCGGTCCCAGCGGGGGGGCCGTCAATGAGCAGTTCTTC.

The count of this clone is one. The chain combines TRBV6-2 or TRBV6-3 with TRBJ2-2; TRBD2 is a possible D gene (6 bases). This CDR3 is 17 amino acids long. V shed 6 bases and J shed 3 bases, with 20 bases lying between them. Germline V gene lookup returns CDR1 MNHEY and CDR2 SVGEGT. CDR3 nucleotide sequence: TGTGCCAGCAGCCCTACGGGGGAGAGGGGCTACACCGGGGAGCTGTTTTTT. Translated: CASSPTGERGYTGELFF.

The rearrangement joins TRBV6-5 to TRBJ2-1, with TRBD1 matching over 7 bases. Per the germline V gene, CDR1 is MNHEY and CDR2 is SVGAGI. V was pared by 7 bases and J by 3 bases, with 6 bases of the junction left unmatched. This CDR3 spans 14 amino acids. The CDR3 reads CASIGQGVYNEQFF. The CDR3, as DNA: TGTGCCAGCATTGGGCAGGGGGTCTACAATGAGCAGTTCTTC.

The gene calls are TRBV5-8 and TRBJ1-1; D unclear. This CDR3 contains 15 residues. V dropped 4 bases and J dropped 1 base, with 14 bases sitting between them. The V gene's germline CDR1 is SGHTS and CDR2 YDEGEE. Written as DNA, the CDR3 is TGTGCCAGCAGCCTGTTGCCACGGGAGAACACTGAAGCTTTCTTT. Translation: CASSLLPRENTEAFF.

V and J are TRBV14 and TRBJ2-2; tentatively, D is TRBD1 (6 bases). There are 15 residues in the CDR3. Germline CDR1 SGHDN, CDR2 FVKESK. The germline V and J ends were trimmed by 1 base and 8 bases, with 14 bases remaining between them. CDR3 nucleotide sequence: TGTGCCAGCAGCCAAGTGCCCGAAGGGACAGGGGAGCTGTTTTTT. Protein product: CASSQVPEGTGELFF.

This chain uses TRBV5-1 with TRBJ1-1; D possibly corresponds to TRBD1 (6 bases). V shed 7 bases and J shed 0 bases, with 16 bases lying between them. This CDR3 is built from 15 residues. CDR1 is SGHRS, CDR2 YFSETQ, per germline. CDR3: CASSLGDILNTEAFF. Here the CDR3 DNA reads TGCGCCAGCTCCTTGGGGGACATATTGAACACTGAAGCTTTCTTT.